The TCR beta chain described here comes from a study of T cell responses to AZD1222 COVID-19 vaccine. Trimming removed 8 bases from V and 0 bases from J, with 10 bases in between. The CDR3 is 13 residues long. Germline CDR1 reads MNHNY; CDR2 reads SVGAGI (reference sequence). TCRdb's copy holds only in-frame clones and misses some; the assay was immunoSEQ multiplex PCR. The table shows almost 95,000 clones, with about 85% occurring only once. This receptor was taken from an adult who received the AZD1222 COVID-19 vaccine. The rearrangement joins TRBV6-6 to TRBJ1-2, with D unclear. The material was peripheral blood, obtained 28 days after the second AZD1222 dose. The CDR3 protein is CASGLLPNYGYTF. The DNA for the CDR3 is TGTGCCAGCGGGCTGTTACCTAACTATGGCTACACCTTC.